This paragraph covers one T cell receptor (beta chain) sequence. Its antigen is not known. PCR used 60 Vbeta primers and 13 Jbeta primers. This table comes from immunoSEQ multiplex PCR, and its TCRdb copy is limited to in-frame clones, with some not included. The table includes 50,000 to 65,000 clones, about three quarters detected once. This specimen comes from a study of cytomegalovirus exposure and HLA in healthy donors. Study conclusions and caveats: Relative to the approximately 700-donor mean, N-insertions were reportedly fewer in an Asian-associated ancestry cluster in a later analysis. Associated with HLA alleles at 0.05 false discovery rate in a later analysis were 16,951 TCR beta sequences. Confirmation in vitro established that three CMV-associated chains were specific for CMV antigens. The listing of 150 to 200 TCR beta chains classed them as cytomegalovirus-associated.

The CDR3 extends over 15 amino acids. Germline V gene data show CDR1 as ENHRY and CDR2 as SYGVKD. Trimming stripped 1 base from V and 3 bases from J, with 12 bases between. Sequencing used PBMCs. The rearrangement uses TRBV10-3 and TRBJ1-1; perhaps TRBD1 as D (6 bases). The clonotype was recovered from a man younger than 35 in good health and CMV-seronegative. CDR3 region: CAISEFGTRDTEAFF. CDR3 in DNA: TGTGCCATCAGTGAGTTTGGGACACGAGACACTGAAGCTTTCTTT.